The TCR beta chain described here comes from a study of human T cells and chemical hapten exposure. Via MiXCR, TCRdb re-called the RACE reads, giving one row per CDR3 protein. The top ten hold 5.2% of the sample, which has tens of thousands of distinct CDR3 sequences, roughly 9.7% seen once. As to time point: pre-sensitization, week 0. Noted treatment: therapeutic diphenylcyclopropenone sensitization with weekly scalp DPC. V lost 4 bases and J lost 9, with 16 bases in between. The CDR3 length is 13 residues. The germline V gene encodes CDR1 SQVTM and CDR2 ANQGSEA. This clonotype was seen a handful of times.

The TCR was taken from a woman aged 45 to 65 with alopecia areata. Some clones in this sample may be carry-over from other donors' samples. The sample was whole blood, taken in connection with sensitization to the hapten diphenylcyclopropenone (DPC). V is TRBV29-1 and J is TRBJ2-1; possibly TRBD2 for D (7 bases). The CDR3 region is CSVARGANVEQFF. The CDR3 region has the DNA TGCAGCGTTGCCCGGGGGGCTAATGTTGAGCAGTTCTTC.